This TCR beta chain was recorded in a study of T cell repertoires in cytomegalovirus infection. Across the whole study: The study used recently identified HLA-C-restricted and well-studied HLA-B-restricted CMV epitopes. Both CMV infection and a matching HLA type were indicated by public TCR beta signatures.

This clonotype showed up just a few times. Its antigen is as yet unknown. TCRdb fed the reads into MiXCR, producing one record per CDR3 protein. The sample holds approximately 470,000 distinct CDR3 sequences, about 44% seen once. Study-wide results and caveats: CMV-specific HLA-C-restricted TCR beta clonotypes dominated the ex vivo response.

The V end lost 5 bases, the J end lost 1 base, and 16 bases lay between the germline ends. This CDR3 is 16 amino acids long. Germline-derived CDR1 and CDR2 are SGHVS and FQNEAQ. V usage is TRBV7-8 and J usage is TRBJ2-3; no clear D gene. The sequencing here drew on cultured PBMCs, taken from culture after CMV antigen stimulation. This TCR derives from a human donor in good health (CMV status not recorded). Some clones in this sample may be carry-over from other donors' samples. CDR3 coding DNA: TGTGCCAGCAGCCCTGGGGTACCAGGAGGCACAGATACGCAGTATTTT. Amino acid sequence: CASSPGVPGGTDTQYF.